These 16 T cell receptor beta chains share one sample of origin, sequenced in a study of blood T cells in healthy people across ages. Sample-barcoded 5' priming and a J-beta primer mix drove a second PCR of roughly 6 to 12 cycles. TCRdb re-derived calls from the 5' RACE reads in MiXCR, one entry per CDR3 protein. The sample holds about 1.6 million distinct CDR3 sequences; almost 35% are singletons and the top ten take around 10%. The sequenced sample consisted of blood. All receptors come from a woman in her twenties or thirties in good health.

This clonotype was seen a few times. The chain joins TRBV12-3 or TRBV12-4 to TRBJ2-7, with a weak D call TRBD2 (6 bases). This CDR3 spans 15 amino acids. The germline V and J ends were trimmed by 6 bases and 2 bases, with 17 bases remaining between them. CDR3 loop: CASSPLGGITYEQYF. The DNA for the CDR3 is TGTGCCAGCAGCCCCCTCGGGGGTATAACCTACGAGCAGTACTTC.

This clonotype was found a few times. The chain joins TRBV12-3 or TRBV12-4 to TRBJ2-7; 9 positions match TRBD1. The CDR3 spans 14 residues. Trimming cost V 7 bases and J 5 bases; bases outside gene matches: 9. The CDR3 bases are TGTGCCAGCAAACCCGGGACAGGGAGTAACGAGCAGTACTTC. Its protein product is CASKPGTGSNEQYF.

The genes are TRBV27 and TRBJ1-1; weak D call: TRBD1 (5 bases). The germline V gene encodes CDR1 MNHEY and CDR2 SMNVEV (reference sequence). There are 17 residues in the CDR3. V dropped 4 bases and J dropped 0 bases, with 18 bases sitting between them. The CDR3 region is CASSSGRGGIMNTEAFF. In DNA form, the CDR3 reads TGTGCCAGCAGTTCGGGGCGCGGGGGGATCATGAACACTGAAGCTTTCTTT.

V gene TRBV7-9 combines with J gene TRBJ1-2; maybe TRBD1 (5 bases). Trimming took off 2 bases at V and 6 bases at J, with 13 bases between the two ends. The CDR3 is made up of 14 amino acids. The V gene's germline CDR1 is SEHNR and CDR2 FQNEAQ (reference sequence). The CDR3 nucleotides read TGTGCCAGCAGCTTATTCTTGGACAATCATGGCTACACCTTC. Translated, it gives CASSLFLDNHGYTF.

V gene TRBV27 combines with J gene TRBJ2-3, with TRBD2 identical over 12 bases. V shed 6 bases and J 2 bases; nucleotides not matched to a gene: 6. This CDR3 contains 16 residues. Per the germline V gene, CDR1 is MNHEY and CDR2 is SMNVEV (reference sequence). DNA of the CDR3: TGTGCCAGCAGGCCCACTAGCGGGGGGACCACAGATACGCAGTATTTT. Its translation is CASRPTSGGTTDTQYF.

Comment on this clonotype: One junction end disagrees with the germline gene, perhaps due to a read error. This chain uses TRBV28 with TRBJ2-5, with a tentative D call TRBD2 (6 bases). This CDR3 is built from 15 residues. Per germline, CDR1 MDHEN and CDR2 SYDVKM. This CDR3 reads CSSSFPLAAQETQYF. CDR3 in DNA: TGTTCCAGCAGTTTCCCACTAGCTGCTCAAGAGACCCAGTACTTC.

To note about this clonotype: A much larger clone lies one base from this, so it may be a read error. The chain carries TRBV20-1 and TRBJ1-1; 7 nucleotides align to TRBD1. The CDR3 has 15 residues. Germline values: CDR1 DFQATT, CDR2 SNEGSKA (reference sequence). Trimming removed 0 bases from V and 6 bases from J; junction bases left unmatched: 10. In nucleotides, the CDR3 is TGCAGTGCTAGAGAGACGACAGGGAAAGGGTCTGAAGCTTTCTTT. Its translation: CSARETTGKGSEAFF.

Of note for this clonotype: This may be a read error, as it is one base from a much larger clone. The V gene is TRBV5-1, the J gene TRBJ2-1, with no clear D. The DNA end lines up better with TRBJ2-7; the J call may be wrong. This CDR3 has 13 amino acids. CDR1 and CDR2 (germline): SGHRS, YFSETQ. CDR3 sequence: CASSLKEYNEQYF. In nucleotides, the CDR3 is TGCGCCAGCAGCTTGAAAGAGTACAATGAGCAGTACTTC.

CDR3 sequence reads: CASSPYRDRGFTEQFF. DNA of the CDR3: TGTGCCAGCTCACCTTACCGGGACAGGGGGTTCACTGAGCAGTTCTTC. The chain links TRBV18 to TRBJ2-1; TRBD1 matches 11 bases. This CDR3 is built from 16 residues. V gave up 3 bases and J gave up 9 bases; unmatched junction bases: 10. CDR1 is KGHSH and CDR2 is LQKENI in the germline V gene. The full variable domain, rest sourced from reference TRBV18 and TRBJ2-1, is NAGVMQNPRHLVRRRGQEARLRCSPMKGHSHVYWYRQLPEEGLKFMVYLQKENIIDESGMPKERFSAEFPKEGPSILRIQQVVRGDSAAYFCASSPYRDRGFTEQFFGPGTRLTVL.

The table lists this clonotype with a few counts. The genes are TRBV20-1 and TRBJ2-1; 8 bases line up with TRBD2. Germline V gene data show CDR1 as DFQATT and CDR2 as SNEGSKA (reference sequence). Trimming took 6 bases from V and 2 from J; bases not matched to a gene: 9. The CDR3 extends over 15 amino acids. The CDR3 region is CSAVVAGTPYNEQFF. The CDR3 DNA is TGCAGTGCCGTCGTAGCGGGAACCCCCTACAATGAGCAGTTCTTC.

A few counts support this clonotype. CDR3 in DNA: TGTGCCACCAGCAGATTCGGCGGCGAGACCCAGTACTTC. This encodes CATSRFGGETQYF. The chain links TRBV15 to TRBJ2-5; D is ambiguous. Germline CDR1 is LNHNV and CDR2 is YYDKDF (reference sequence). CDR3 size: 13 residues. V lost 2 bases and J 5 bases, leaving 9 bases between the germline ends.

V is TRBV5-1 and J is TRBJ2-1, with a possible D match to TRBD2 (5 bases). V gave up 5 bases and J gave up 9 bases, with 15 bases separating them. The CDR3 has 13 amino acids. The germline V gene encodes CDR1 SGHRS and CDR2 YFSETQ. The CDR3 spells CASSSGLPTEQFF. Here the CDR3 DNA reads TGCGCCAGCAGTTCCGGACTCCCGACTGAGCAGTTCTTC.

This clonotype was observed a few times. The rearrangement joins TRBV20-1 to TRBJ1-2; 8 bases align to TRBD1. V was pared by 0 bases and J by 6 bases, with 3 bases of the junction left unmatched. The CDR3 consists of 13 residues. CDR1 is DFQATT and CDR2 is SNEGSKA in the germline V gene (reference sequence). CDR3 nucleotide sequence: TGCAGTGCTAGAGATCGGACAGGGCATGGCTACACCTTC. This gives the protein CSARDRTGHGYTF.

This clonotype turned up a few times. V and J are TRBV9 and TRBJ2-3; D gene uncertain. The CDR3 covers 11 residues. The germline CDR1 and CDR2 sequences are SGDLS and YYNGEE. Deletions cut 0 bases from V and 8 bases from J, with 4 bases between. Written as DNA, the CDR3 is TGTGCCAGCAGCGTAGGGGGTACGCAGTATTTT. It encodes CASSVGGTQYF. The full variable domain, rest sourced from reference TRBV9 and TRBJ2-3, is DSGVTQTPKHLITATGQRVTLRCSPRSGDLSVYWYQQSLDQGLQFLIQYYNGEERAKGNILERFSAQQFPDLHSELNLSSLELGDSALYFCASSVGGTQYFGPGTRLTVL.

The chain links TRBV30 to TRBJ2-3; 7 nucleotides line up with TRBD2. The CDR3 length is 14 residues. Unmatched junction bases numbered 4, after V lost 3 bases and J lost 1 base. The V gene's germline CDR1 is GTSNPN and CDR2 SVGIG (reference sequence). DNA for the CDR3: TGTGCCTGGAGAGTGGCGGGGGGCACAGATACGCAGTATTTT. Protein sequence: CAWRVAGGTDTQYF.

Only a few counts were recorded for this clonotype. The chain joins TRBV6-1 to TRBJ2-3; D may be TRBD1 (6 bases). The ends were cut back, 2 bases at V and 0 bases at J, with 9 bases in the middle. CDR3 size: 15 residues. CDR1 is MNHNS and CDR2 is SASEGT in the germline V gene. The CDR3 DNA is TGTGCCAGCAGTGAACAGGGGCCCAGCACAGATACGCAGTATTTT. Encoded protein: CASSEQGPSTDTQYF.